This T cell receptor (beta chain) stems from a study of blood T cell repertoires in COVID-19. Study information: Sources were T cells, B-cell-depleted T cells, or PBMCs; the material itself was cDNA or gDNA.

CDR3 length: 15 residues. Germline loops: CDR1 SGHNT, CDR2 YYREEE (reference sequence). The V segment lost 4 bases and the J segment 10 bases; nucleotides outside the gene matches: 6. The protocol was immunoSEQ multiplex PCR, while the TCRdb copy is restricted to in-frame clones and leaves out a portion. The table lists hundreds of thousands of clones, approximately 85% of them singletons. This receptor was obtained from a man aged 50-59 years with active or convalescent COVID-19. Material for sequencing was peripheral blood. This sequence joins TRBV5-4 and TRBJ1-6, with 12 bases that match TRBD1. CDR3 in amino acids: CASSRDRGLVSPLHF. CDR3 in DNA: TGTGCCAGCAGCCGGGACAGGGGGCTCGTGTCACCCCTCCACTTT.